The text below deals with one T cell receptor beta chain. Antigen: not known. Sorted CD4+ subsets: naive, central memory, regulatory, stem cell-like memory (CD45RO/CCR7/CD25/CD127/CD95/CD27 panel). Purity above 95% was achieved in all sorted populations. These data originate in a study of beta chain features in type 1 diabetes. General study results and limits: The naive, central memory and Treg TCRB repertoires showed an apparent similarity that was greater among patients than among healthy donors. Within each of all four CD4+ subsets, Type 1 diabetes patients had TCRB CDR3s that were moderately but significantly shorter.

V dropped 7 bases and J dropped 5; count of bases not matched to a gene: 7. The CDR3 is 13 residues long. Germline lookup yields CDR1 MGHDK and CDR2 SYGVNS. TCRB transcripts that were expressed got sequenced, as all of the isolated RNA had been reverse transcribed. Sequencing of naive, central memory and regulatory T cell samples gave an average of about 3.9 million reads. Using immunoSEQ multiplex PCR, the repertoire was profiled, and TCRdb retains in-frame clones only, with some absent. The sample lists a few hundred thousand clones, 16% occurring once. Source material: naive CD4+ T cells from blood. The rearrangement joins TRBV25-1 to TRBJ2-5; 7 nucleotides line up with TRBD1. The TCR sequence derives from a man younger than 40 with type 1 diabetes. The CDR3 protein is CASTTQGRETQYF. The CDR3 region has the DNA TGTGCCAGCACCACACAGGGGCGGGAGACCCAGTACTTC.